This T cell receptor beta chain was recorded in a study of regulatory T cells in long-lasting Graves disease. Study outcomes and limitations: New patients shared over 800 public clonotypes, fewer than the approximately 2,500 shared by persistent patients. Lower TCR diversity characterized persistent Graves' patients relative to newly diagnosed patients.

As to time point: persistent/refractory GD, antithyroid drugs over 5 years with positive TRAb. Preparation of the TCR library used RNA extracted from PBMCs. A peripheral blood sample, 8 to 10 milliliters in volume, was drawn into EDTA tubes. This clonotype was recorded many times. Its antigen is not identified. After removal of 4 bases from V and 2 bases from J, the junction contained 2 bases not matched to a gene. The CDR3 runs 13 residues. The germline V gene encodes CDR1 WSHSY and CDR2 SAAADI. With iRepertoire HTBI primers and Arm-PCR of CDR3 regions, TCR beta libraries were built. TCRdb re-called the multiplex PCR reads with MiXCR, one entry per CDR3 protein. The sample lists 400,000 to 500,000 distinct CDR3 sequences; 20% to 25% were seen once.

The chain recombines TRBV10-2 with TRBJ2-7, with 7 nucleotides matching TRBD1. The sequence derives from a female donor with Graves disease. The material sequenced was peripheral blood mononuclear cells (PBMCs), taken when the disease was refractory, from a patient treated with antithyroid drugs. The CDR3 sequence: CASSGQGPYEQYF. In DNA, the CDR3 is TGCGCCAGCAGTGGACAGGGCCCCTACGAGCAGTACTTC.